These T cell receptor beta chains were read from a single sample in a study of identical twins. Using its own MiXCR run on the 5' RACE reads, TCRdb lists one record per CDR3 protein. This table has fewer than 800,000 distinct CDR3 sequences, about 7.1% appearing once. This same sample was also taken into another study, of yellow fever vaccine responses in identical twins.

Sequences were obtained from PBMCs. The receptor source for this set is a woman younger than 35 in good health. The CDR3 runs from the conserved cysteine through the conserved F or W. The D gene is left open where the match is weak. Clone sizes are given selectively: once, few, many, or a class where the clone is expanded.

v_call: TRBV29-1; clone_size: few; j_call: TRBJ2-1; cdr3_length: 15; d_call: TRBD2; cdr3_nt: TGCAGCGTTGCCCTTAGGACTAGCGGGAGCAATGAGCAGTTCTTC; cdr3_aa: CSVALRTSGSNEQFF
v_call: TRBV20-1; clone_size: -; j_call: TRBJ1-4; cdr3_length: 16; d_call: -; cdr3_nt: TGCAGTGCTAGAGCTTCCCGGGGGCCTTCTAATGAAAAACTGTTTTTT; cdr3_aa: CSARASRGPSNEKLFF
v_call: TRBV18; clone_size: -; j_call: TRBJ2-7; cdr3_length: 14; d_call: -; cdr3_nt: TGTGCCAGCTCACCTTCCTTGTCAACCTACGAGCAGTACTTC; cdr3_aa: CASSPSLSTYEQYF
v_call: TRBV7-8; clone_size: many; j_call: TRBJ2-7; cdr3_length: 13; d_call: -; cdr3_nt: TGTGCCAGCAGCTTTTGGGAGACCGGCGAGCAGTACTTC; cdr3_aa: CASSFWETGEQYF
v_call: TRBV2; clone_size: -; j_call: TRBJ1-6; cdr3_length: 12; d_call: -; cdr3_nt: TGTGCCAGCGAAGGATCCAATTCACCCCTCCACTTT; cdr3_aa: CASEGSNSPLHF
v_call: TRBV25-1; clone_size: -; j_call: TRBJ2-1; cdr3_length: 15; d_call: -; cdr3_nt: TGTGCCAGCAGTGAATTGACTGCTACGGTCAATGAGCAGTTCTTC; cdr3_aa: CASSELTATVNEQFF
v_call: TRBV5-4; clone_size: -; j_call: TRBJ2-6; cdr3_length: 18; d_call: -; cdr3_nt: TGTGCCAGCAGCTTCGTTAACAGTCCCAACTCTGGGGCCAACGTCCTGACTTTC; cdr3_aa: CASSFVNSPNSGANVLTF
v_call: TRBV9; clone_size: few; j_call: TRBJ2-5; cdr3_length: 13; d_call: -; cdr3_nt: TGTGCCAGCAGCGTTACTAGTTCAGAGACCCAGTACTTC; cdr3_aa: CASSVTSSETQYF
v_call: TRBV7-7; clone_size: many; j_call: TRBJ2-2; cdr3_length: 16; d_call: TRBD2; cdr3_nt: TGTGCCAGCAGCTTAGCGTCTAGCGGGGGGACCGGGGAGCTGTTTTTT; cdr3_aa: CASSLASSGGTGELFF
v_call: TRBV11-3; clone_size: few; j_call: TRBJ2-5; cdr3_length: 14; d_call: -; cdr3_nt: TGTGCCAGCAGCTTAGACCGGGCAGAAGAGACCCAGTACTTC; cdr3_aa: CASSLDRAEETQYF
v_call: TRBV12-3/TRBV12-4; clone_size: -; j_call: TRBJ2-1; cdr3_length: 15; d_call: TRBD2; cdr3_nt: TGTGCCAGCAGTTTAAGTCTAGCGGGAGTCGGTGAGCAGTTCTTC; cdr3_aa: CASSLSLAGVGEQFF
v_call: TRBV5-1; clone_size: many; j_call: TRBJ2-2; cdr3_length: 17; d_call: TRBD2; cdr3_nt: TGCGCCAGCAGCCCTAGCGGCTCATTCGCGAACACCGGGGAGCTGTTTTTT; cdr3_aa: CASSPSGSFANTGELFF
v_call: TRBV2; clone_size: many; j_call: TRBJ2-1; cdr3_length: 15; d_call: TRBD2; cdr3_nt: TGTGCCAGCAGTTACGGACTAGCGGTCTACAATGAGCAGTTCTTC; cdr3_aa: CASSYGLAVYNEQFF
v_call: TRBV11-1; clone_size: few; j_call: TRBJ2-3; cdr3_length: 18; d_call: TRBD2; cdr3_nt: TGTGCCAGCAGCTTAACCTTGGGACTAGCGGGGAGCACAGATACGCAGTATTTT; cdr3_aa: CASSLTLGLAGSTDTQYF
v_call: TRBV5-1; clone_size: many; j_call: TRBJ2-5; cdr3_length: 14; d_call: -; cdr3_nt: TGCGCCAGCAGCGTTACAGGGTCCCAAGAGACCCAGTACTTC; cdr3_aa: CASSVTGSQETQYF
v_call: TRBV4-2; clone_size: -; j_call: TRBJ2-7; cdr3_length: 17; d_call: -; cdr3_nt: TGTGCCAGCAGCCTCAAGTGGGATATCTGGCGGGACTACGAGCAGTACTTC; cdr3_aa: CASSLKWDIWRDYEQYF
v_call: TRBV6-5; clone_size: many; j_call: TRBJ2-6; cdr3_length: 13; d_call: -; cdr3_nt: TGTGCCAGCAGTTATTCTGGGGCCAACGTCCTGACTTTC; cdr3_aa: CASSYSGANVLTF
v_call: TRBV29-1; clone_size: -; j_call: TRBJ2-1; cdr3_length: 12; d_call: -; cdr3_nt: TGCAGCTATAGTAGAACTGGGGATGAGCAGTTCTTC; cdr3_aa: CSYSRTGDEQFF
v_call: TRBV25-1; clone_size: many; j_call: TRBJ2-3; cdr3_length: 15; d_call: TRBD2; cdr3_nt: TGTGCCAGCAGTGAAACCGACGGGAGGACAGATACGCAGTATTTT; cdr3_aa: CASSETDGRTDTQYF
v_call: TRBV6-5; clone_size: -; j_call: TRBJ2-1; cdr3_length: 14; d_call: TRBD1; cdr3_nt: TGTGCCAGCAGTTCCTTATACCGGGACAGGGGGCAGTTCTTC; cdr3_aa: CASSSLYRDRGQFF
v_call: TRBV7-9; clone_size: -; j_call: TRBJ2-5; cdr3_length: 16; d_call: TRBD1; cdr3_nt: TGTGCCAGCAGCCCTGGGTCAACAGGGGGGAAAGAGACCCAGTACTTC; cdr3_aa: CASSPGSTGGKETQYF
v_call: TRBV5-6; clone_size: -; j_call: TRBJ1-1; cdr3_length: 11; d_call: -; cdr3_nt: TGTGCCAGCAGCTTGGCAGATGAAGCTTTCTTT; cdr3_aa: CASSLADEAFF
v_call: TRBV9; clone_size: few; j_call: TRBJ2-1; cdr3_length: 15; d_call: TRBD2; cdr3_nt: TGTGCCAGCAGCTACCTAGCGGAGAGCCGTAATGAGCAGTTCTTC; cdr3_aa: CASSYLAESRNEQFF
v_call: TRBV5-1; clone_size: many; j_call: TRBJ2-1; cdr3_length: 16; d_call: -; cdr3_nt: TGCGCCAGCAGCTTGGTCTCGGGAGTGTCCTACAATGAGCAGTTCTTC; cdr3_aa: CASSLVSGVSYNEQFF
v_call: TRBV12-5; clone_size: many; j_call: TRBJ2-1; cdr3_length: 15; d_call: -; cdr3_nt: TGTGCTAGTGGTTCCGGCCGGGACTTATACAATGAGCAGTTCTTC; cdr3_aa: CASGSGRDLYNEQFF
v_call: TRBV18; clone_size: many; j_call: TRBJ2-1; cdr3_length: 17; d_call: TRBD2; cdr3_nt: TGTGCCAGCTCACCATTACTAGCGGGGCACTCCTACAATGAGCAGTTCTTC; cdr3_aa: CASSPLLAGHSYNEQFF
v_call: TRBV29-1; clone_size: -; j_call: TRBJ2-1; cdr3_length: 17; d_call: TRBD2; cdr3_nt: TGCAGCGTTGAAGATCCTCCGCGGGGGAGCTCCTACAATGAGCAGTTCTTC; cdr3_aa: CSVEDPPRGSSYNEQFF
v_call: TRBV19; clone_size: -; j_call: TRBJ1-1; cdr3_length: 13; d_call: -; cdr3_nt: TGTGCCAGCCAAATCAGGGTTAACACTGAAGCTTTCTTT; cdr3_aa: CASQIRVNTEAFF
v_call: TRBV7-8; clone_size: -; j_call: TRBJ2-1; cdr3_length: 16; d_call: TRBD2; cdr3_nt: TGTGCCAGCAGCTCGCTAGCGGGACTCGGATACAATGAGCAGTTCTTC; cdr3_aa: CASSSLAGLGYNEQFF
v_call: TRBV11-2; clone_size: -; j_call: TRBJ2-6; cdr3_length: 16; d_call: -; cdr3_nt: TGTGCCAGCAGCCCAACACAGGGTTGGGGGGCCAACGTCCTGACTTTC; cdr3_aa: CASSPTQGWGANVLTF
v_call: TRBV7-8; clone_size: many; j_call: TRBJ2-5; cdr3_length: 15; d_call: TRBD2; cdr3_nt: TGTGCCAGCAGCTTACAGCGGGAGAGCCGAGAGACCCAGTACTTC; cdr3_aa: CASSLQRESRETQYF